This T cell receptor (beta chain) was obtained from a study of T cell changes during pregnancy in multiple sclerosis. This CDR3 region has 12 residues. Trimming took off 3 bases at V and 10 bases at J, with 12 bases between the two ends. Germline assignment: CDR1 GTSNPN and CDR2 SVGIG (reference sequence). Data came from immunoSEQ multiplex PCR; TCRdb stores just in-frame clones and leaves some out. This sample carries about 38,000 clones, around 87% of them seen once, and the ten largest clones take 0.55% to 0.7%. The TCR comes from a female donor with multiple sclerosis, enrolled in a pregnancy study. This material consisted of CD4+ T cells from peripheral blood mononuclear cells, taken in the second trimester of pregnancy. The chain carries TRBV30 and TRBJ1-4, with a possible D match to TRBD1 (6 bases). CDR3 in DNA: TGTGCCTGGAGCCAGGGGAGTGGAAAACTGTTTTTT. Translating it yields CAWSQGSGKLFF.